This TCR beta chain was profiled in a study of beta chain features in type 1 diabetes. Study-wide background: Patient and healthy donor groups were alike in age, gender and cell yields. Researchers looked at 95 million to 140 million sorted cells across all samples. Study-level points and caveats: A cDNA-based sequencing approach could over-represent cells with high TCR expression. Moderate but significant shortening of TCRB CDR3s was recorded in all four CD4+ subsets from Type 1 diabetes patients. A greater similarity of naive, central memory and Treg TCRB repertoires was seen among patients than among healthy donors.

Germline-derived CDR1 and CDR2 are SEHNR and FQNEAQ (reference sequence). The CDR3 runs to 15 residues. Trimming removed 2 bases at V and 6 bases at J, with 16 bases between. Many counts were recorded for this clone. Its antigen is as yet unknown. The investigators reverse transcribed all of the isolated RNA, so they sequenced expressed TCRB transcripts. Using immunoSEQ multiplex PCR, the repertoire was profiled, and TCRdb retains in-frame clones only, with some absent. The data contain roughly 180,000 clones, roughly 7.1% of them singletons. The TCR sequence derives from a middle-aged woman with type 1 diabetes. The V call is TRBV7-9, the J call TRBJ1-1, with D possibly being TRBD1 (5 bases). Sequenced material: central memory CD4+ T cells from blood. CDR3 in DNA: TGTGCCAGCAGCTTAAGGGGCCTGGAGGGCTCTGAAGCTTTCTTT. As protein: CASSLRGLEGSEAFF.